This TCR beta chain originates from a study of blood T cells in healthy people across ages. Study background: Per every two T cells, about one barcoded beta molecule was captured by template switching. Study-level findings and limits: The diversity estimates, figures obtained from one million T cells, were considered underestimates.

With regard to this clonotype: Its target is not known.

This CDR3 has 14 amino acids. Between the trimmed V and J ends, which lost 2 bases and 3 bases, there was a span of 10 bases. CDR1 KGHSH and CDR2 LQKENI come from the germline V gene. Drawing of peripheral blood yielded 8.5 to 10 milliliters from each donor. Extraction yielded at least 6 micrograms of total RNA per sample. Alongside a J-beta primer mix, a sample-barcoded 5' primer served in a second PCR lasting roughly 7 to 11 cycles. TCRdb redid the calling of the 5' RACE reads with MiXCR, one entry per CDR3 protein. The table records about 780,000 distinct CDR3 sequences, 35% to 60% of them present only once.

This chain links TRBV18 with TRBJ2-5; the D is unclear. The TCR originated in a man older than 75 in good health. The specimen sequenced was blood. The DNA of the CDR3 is TGTGCCAGCTCACCAATCGGCACAGAAGAGACCCAGTACTTC. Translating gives CASSPIGTEETQYF. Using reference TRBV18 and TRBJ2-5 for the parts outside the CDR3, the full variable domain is NAGVMQNPRHLVRRRGQEARLRCSPMKGHSHVYWYRQLPEEGLKFMVYLQKENIIDESGMPKERFSAEFPKEGPSILRIQQVVRGDSAAYFCASSPIGTEETQYFGPGTRLLVL.